The sequence of this T cell receptor beta chain was determined in a study of control samples from healthy donors and cancer patients. Sequenced by immunoSEQ multiplex PCR; TCRdb stores in-frame clones only, minus some. The sample gives some 98,000 clones, about four fifths of which show up once; under 50% is in the top ten. Trimming cost V 6 bases and J 4 bases, with 11 bases left between them. The CDR3 totals 13 residues. Per germline, CDR1 KGHSH and CDR2 LQKENI. The sequencing input was PBMCs. This sequence was found in a man aged 70 or older with lung cancer. This chain uses TRBV18 with TRBJ2-3, with a tentative D call TRBD2 (5 bases). The chain's CDR3 is CASSRLAPDTQYF. The CDR3 DNA follows: TGTGCCAGCTCCCGCCTAGCTCCAGATACGCAGTATTTT.